This is a list of T cell receptor beta chains from one sample in a study of graft-versus-host responses after intestinal transplantation. Profiling relied on immunoSEQ multiplex PCR, and the TCRdb table lists in-frame clones only, not all of them. The sample has around 31,000 clones; about 80% are singletons. Their antigens are not known. The sequences come from unstimulated CD8+ T cells sorted from spleen or lymph node cells, collected before intestinal transplant. These receptors came from a human donor who received an intestinal transplant. Both conserved end residues are part of each CDR3. D genes are given only for firm matches. Expanded clones are given a class, and other clones once, few, many or no size at all.

>TRBV7-8|.|TRBD1|TRBJ2-2
CASSLHPGQGLNTGELFF
TGTGCCAGCAGCTTACACCCCGGACAGGGGTTGAACACCGGGGAGCTGTTTTTT
>TRBV28|.|TRBD2|TRBJ2-7
CASSLLSGSYEQYF
TGTGCCAGCAGTTTATTAAGCGGGAGCTACGAGCAGTACTTC
>TRBV19|.|.|TRBJ1-1
CASSIAQGILGLPNTEAFF
TGTGCCAGTAGTATAGCCCAGGGGATTTTGGGTTTACCGAACACTGAAGCTTTCTTT
>TRBV28|.|.|TRBJ2-3
CASSPGRTLGRYTQYF
TGTGCCAGCAGCCCAGGGAGGACCCTAGGGAGGTATACGCAGTATTTT
>TRBV6-5|.|TRBD1|TRBJ2-7
CASRSGTGEAYEQYF
TGTGCCAGCAGATCCGGGACAGGGGAGGCATACGAGCAGTACTTC
>TRBV5-1|few|TRBD1|TRBJ1-1
CASSLGQGKTEAFF
TGCGCCAGCAGCTTGGGACAGGGAAAAACTGAAGCTTTCTTT
>TRBV7-9|.|TRBD2|TRBJ2-3
CASTSGGAPDTQYF
TGTGCCAGTACTAGCGGGGGGGCCCCCGATACGCAGTATTTT
>TRBV4-1|.|.|TRBJ2-7
CASSQVWDSSICEQYF
TGCGCCAGCAGCCAAGTGTGGGACTCATCAATCTGCGAGCAGTACTTC
>TRBV6-1|.|TRBD1|TRBJ1-4
CASSDRGLGLGEKLFF
TGTGCCAGCAGTGACAGGGGGCTGGGGCTGGGAGAAAAACTGTTTTTT
>TRBV11-2|many|.|TRBJ2-2
CASRFRVGELFF
TGTGCCAGCAGGTTTAGAGTCGGGGAGCTGTTTTTT
>TRBV9|few|.|TRBJ2-2
CASSVQNRAANTGELFF
TGTGCCAGCAGCGTTCAAAACAGGGCTGCGAACACCGGGGAGCTGTTTTTT
>TRBV7-9|.|TRBD2|TRBJ2-3
CASSSTSGAQDTQYF
TGTGCCAGCAGCTCGACTAGCGGGGCGCAGGATACGCAGTATTTT
>TRBV27|once|TRBD2|TRBJ2-3
CASSLAGGPHTQYF
TGTGCCAGCAGTTTAGCGGGGGGGCCCCATACGCAGTATTTT
>TRBV11-2|.|.|TRBJ2-3
CASSPLVSEDTQYF
TGTGCCAGCAGCCCCTTGGTCTCGGAGGATACGCAGTATTTT
>TRBV7-9|.|TRBD1|TRBJ1-1
CASSFRDRGPRTEAFF
TGTGCCAGCAGCTTCCGGGACAGGGGGCCGAGGACTGAAGCTTTCTTT
>TRBV27|.|.|TRBJ2-7
CASSVRGSYEQYF
TGTGCCAGCAGTGTCAGGGGTTCCTACGAGCAGTACTTC
>TRBV7-3|.|TRBD2|TRBJ2-1
CASSLPGSGGYNEQFF
TGTGCCAGCAGCCTCCCCGGGAGCGGGGGTTACAATGAGCAGTTCTTC
>TRBV27|.|TRBD1|TRBJ1-5
CASRLTGGNQPQHF
TGTGCCAGCAGACTTACAGGGGGCAATCAGCCCCAGCATTTT
>TRBV29-1|.|.|TRBJ2-7
CSVEAGNTYEQYF
TGCAGCGTTGAGGCAGGGAATACCTACGAGCAGTACTTC
>TRBV7-9|.|.|TRBJ2-7
CASCVGGYEQYF
TGTGCCAGCTGCGTTGGAGGCTACGAGCAGTACTTC
>TRBV5-1|.|.|TRBJ2-2
CASSWPGNTGELFF
TGCGCCAGCAGCTGGCCGGGAAACACCGGGGAGCTGTTTTTT
>TRBV6-5|.|.|TRBJ2-7
CASSYSRLVGYEQYF
TGTGCCAGCAGTTACTCGCGACTAGTCGGCTACGAGCAGTACTTC
>TRBV5-1|few|TRBD2|TRBJ2-2
CASSLGGLAGVHTGELFF
TGCGCCAGCAGCTTGGGGGGACTAGCGGGAGTCCACACCGGGGAGCTGTTTTTT
>TRBV6-1|.|.|TRBJ1-3
CASSENRVTNTIYF
TGTGCCAGCAGTGAAAACAGGGTTACAAACACCATATATTTT
>TRBV6-5|.|TRBD1|TRBJ1-5
CASSSTGGVNQPQHF
TGTGCCAGCAGTTCCACAGGGGGTGTCAATCAGCCCCAGCATTTT
>TRBV27|.|TRBD1|TRBJ1-3
CASSTITGGLSGNTIYF
TGTGCCAGCAGTACGATCACAGGGGGCCTCTCTGGAAACACCATATATTTT
>TRBV27|.|TRBD1|TRBJ2-2
CASSGTGVTGELFF
TGTGCCAGCAGCGGGACAGGGGTAACCGGGGAGCTGTTTTTT
>TRBV7-9|.|.|TRBJ2-7
CASSPTGTSYEQYF
TGTGCCAGCAGCCCCACAGGGACCTCCTACGAGCAGTACTTC
>TRBV10-2|.|.|TRBJ2-1
CASSIGRVWSRVEQFF
TGCGCCAGCAGTATCGGTAGAGTGTGGAGTAGAGTTGAGCAGTTCTTC
>TRBV2|.|TRBD2|TRBJ2-7
CASSRKAGVGEQYF
TGTGCCAGCAGTCGAAAAGCGGGAGTGGGCGAGCAGTACTTC
>TRBV13|.|.|TRBJ2-5
CASSPTGQTQETQYF
TGTGCCAGCAGCCCGACGGGACAAACGCAAGAGACCCAGTACTTC
>TRBV11-2|medium-sized|.|TRBJ2-7
CASSLAFSGGPSYEQYF
TGTGCCAGCAGCTTAGCTTTTAGCGGAGGTCCTAGCTACGAGCAGTACTTC
>TRBV6-1|.|.|TRBJ1-2
CASSAHKGPLGGYTF
TGTGCCAGCAGCGCCCACAAGGGGCCCCTGGGGGGCTACACCTTC
>TRBV28|.|.|TRBJ2-2
CASTGETKYTGELFF
TGTGCCAGTACAGGAGAAACCAAGTACACCGGGGAGCTGTTTTTT
>TRBV25-1|.|.|TRBJ1-6
CASSPKSGVYSYNSPLHF
TGTGCCAGCAGTCCCAAATCAGGGGTTTACTCCTATAATTCACCCCTCCACTTT
>TRBV9|.|.|TRBJ2-1
CASSVVGELDEQFF
TGTGCCAGCAGCGTAGTCGGGGAGTTGGATGAGCAGTTCTTC
>TRBV2|.|TRBD1|TRBJ2-1
CASSDTDRGLYNEQFF
TGTGCCAGCAGTGACACGGACAGGGGGCTCTACAATGAGCAGTTCTTC
>TRBV28|.|.|TRBJ2-7
CASSEPGVSEQYF
TGTGCCAGCAGCGAACCGGGGGTGAGCGAGCAGTACTTC
>TRBV5-1|.|.|TRBJ1-2
CASSLGGSGYTF
TGCGCCAGCAGCTTGGGCGGCAGTGGCTACACCTTC
>TRBV7-7|few|.|TRBJ2-7
CASSLAPDTYEQYF
TGTGCTAGCAGCTTAGCGCCAGACACCTACGAGCAGTACTTC
>TRBV6-1|.|.|TRBJ2-3
CASSEAGGGVGGDTQYF
TGTGCCAGCAGTGAAGCGGGAGGGGGGGTCGGGGGAGATACGCAGTATTTT
>TRBV29-1|.|.|TRBJ2-7
CSVRGFSGYEQYF
TGCAGCGTTCGTGGCTTTTCGGGTTACGAGCAGTACTTC
>TRBV10-1|.|TRBD2|TRBJ2-2
CASSEPGTSGRGNTGELFF
TGCGCCAGCAGTGAGCCAGGGACTAGCGGGAGGGGGAACACCGGGGAGCTGTTTTTT
>TRBV28|.|.|TRBJ2-7
CASSFWGDSLREQYF
TGTGCCAGCAGTTTTTGGGGGGACTCACTACGGGAGCAGTACTTC
>TRBV27|.|TRBD1|TRBJ1-3
CASSLGTGYGNTIYF
TGTGCCAGCAGTTTAGGGACAGGGTATGGAAACACCATATATTTT
>TRBV2|.|.|TRBJ2-5
CASSEGMERRETQYF
TGTGCCAGCAGTGAAGGGATGGAAAGGAGAGAGACCCAGTACTTC
>TRBV6-6|.|.|TRBJ2-1
CASRLPDISFYNEQFF
TGTGCCAGCAGATTACCTGACATCAGCTTCTACAATGAGCAGTTCTTC
>TRBV7-8|.|.|TRBJ1-5
CASSPRERNQPQHF
TGTGCCAGCAGTCCCCGGGAGCGCAATCAGCCCCAGCATTTT
>TRBV9|.|TRBD2|TRBJ2-5
CASSVGTSGGAGETQYF
TGTGCCAGCAGCGTGGGGACTAGCGGGGGGGCCGGAGAGACCCAGTACTTC
>TRBV9|.|TRBD1|TRBJ1-1
CASSSFIARTGESEAFF
TGTGCCAGCAGCTCCTTCATAGCCCGAACAGGGGAGAGTGAAGCTTTCTTT